These 23 T cell receptor beta chains were all obtained from the same sample, sequenced in a study of blood T cell repertoires in COVID-19. Assay: immunoSEQ multiplex PCR; the TCRdb copy retains only in-frame clones and omits some. The data contain 45,000 or so clones, roughly nine tenths of them singletons. The sample was peripheral blood. The source is a woman of 80 years or more with active COVID-19.

The chain is built from TRBV7-9 and TRBJ2-7; 11 bases agree with TRBD2. The CDR3 totals 16 residues. J was trimmed by 3 bases and V by 1 base; bases with no gene match: 5. CDR1 and CDR2 (germline): SEHNR, FQNEAQ (reference sequence). CDR3 loop: CASSLDLGTSGYEQYF. The CDR3, as DNA: TGTGCCAGCAGCTTAGACCTGGGGACTAGCGGCTACGAGCAGTACTTC.

This clone was counted a single time. This chain joins TRBV9 and TRBJ2-7, with a tentative D call TRBD2 (6 bases). Per the germline V gene, CDR1 is SGDLS and CDR2 is YYNGEE. Trimming removed 0 bases at V and 3 bases at J, with 13 bases between. The CDR3 runs 15 residues. The CDR3: CASSVAGGALYEQYF. The CDR3 DNA is TGTGCCAGCAGCGTAGCCGGCGGGGCTCTCTACGAGCAGTACTTC.

The rearrangement uses TRBV28 and TRBJ2-7; 8 bases fit TRBD1. Germline V gene lookup returns CDR1 MDHEN and CDR2 SYDVKM. This CDR3 is built from 14 residues. Losses at the gene ends were 5 bases for V and 4 bases for J; bases not matched to a gene: 7. CDR3 region: CASSTRTGRYEQYF. CDR3 in DNA: TGTGCCAGCAGTACCCGGACAGGGCGGTACGAGCAGTACTTC.

This clone occurred once. The chain uses TRBV6-2 or TRBV6-3 and TRBJ2-1, with unresolved D. The length of the CDR3 is 12 residues. Per the germline V gene, CDR1 is MNHEY and CDR2 is SVGEGT. The V gene lost 6 bases and the J gene lost 7 bases, with 10 bases spanning the gap. The CDR3 DNA reads TGTGCCAGCAGCTATGCGGCGAATGAGCAGTTCTTC. This gives the protein CASSYAANEQFF.

This rearrangement joins TRBV4-3 to TRBJ2-2; TRBD2 might be the D (6 bases). V was cut by 0 bases and J by 5 bases, with 7 bases left in between. Germline assignment: CDR1 LGHNA and CDR2 YSLEER. This CDR3 has 14 amino acids. The CDR3 loop is CASSQDAGTGELFF. The CDR3 DNA is TGCGCCAGCAGCCAAGATGCGGGAACCGGGGAGCTGTTTTTT.

The chain is built from TRBV30 and TRBJ2-7; D is perhaps TRBD2 (5 bases). Trimming stripped 7 bases from V and 3 bases from J, with 13 bases between. This CDR3 has 12 amino acids. Germline V gives CDR1 GTSNPN, CDR2 SVGIG (reference sequence). CDR3 nucleotides: TGTGCCTCCGGAGGCGGACTCTACGAGCAGTACTTC. Translation gives CASGGGLYEQYF.

This sequence joins TRBV28 and TRBJ1-1; TRBD1 might be the D (5 bases). The CDR3 is 16 amino acids. The V gene's germline CDR1 is MDHEN and CDR2 SYDVKM. The V gene lost 6 bases and the J gene lost 5 bases, with 22 bases spanning the gap. Written as DNA, the CDR3 is TGTGCCAGCAGCGCTACCCTTGGGGGGGATAAGACTGAAGCTTTCTTT. Translated: CASSATLGGDKTEAFF.

V and J are TRBV6-2 or TRBV6-3 and TRBJ2-7; 11 bases fit TRBD1. Germline loops: CDR1 MNHEY, CDR2 SVGEGT. This CDR3 is 18 amino acids long. V lost 0 bases and J lost 5; bases outside the gene matches: 12. CDR3 sequence reads: CASSYSPGQGAGANEQYF. The CDR3 DNA sequence: TGTGCCAGCAGTTACTCTCCAGGACAGGGGGCCGGCGCTAACGAGCAGTACTTC.

The chain is built from TRBV10-3 and TRBJ2-7; 7 bases are shared with TRBD2. CDR1 is ENHRY and CDR2 is SYGVKD in the germline V gene. The CDR3 runs to 12 residues. Trimming removed 5 bases from V and 4 bases from J; junction bases left unmatched: 2. The CDR3 sequence is CAISRDYYEQYF. The CDR3 DNA sequence: TGTGCCATCAGTAGGGACTATTACGAGCAGTACTTC.

The chain uses TRBV30 and TRBJ2-5; 16 bases fit TRBD2. Germline CDR1 is GTSNPN and CDR2 is SVGIG (reference sequence). V shed 1 base, J shed 5 bases, and the junction held 7 bases outside the gene matches. The CDR3 runs to 17 residues. CDR3 residues: CAWSAGLAGGPGETQYF. For the CDR3, the DNA is TGTGCCTGGAGTGCGGGACTAGCGGGGGGGCCGGGGGAGACCCAGTACTTC.

The rearrangement uses TRBV9 and TRBJ1-6; 9 bases map to TRBD1. Germline assignment: CDR1 SGDLS and CDR2 YYNGEE. The J segment lost 10 bases and the V segment lost 4 bases, leaving 15 bases of the junction unmatched. The CDR3 has 17 amino acids. The CDR3 DNA follows: TGTGCCAGCAGCACACCCGGGACAGGGCTTGACAGGTCACCCCTCCACTTT. It is translated as CASSTPGTGLDRSPLHF.

The V call is TRBV4-1, the J call TRBJ1-5; 7 bases agree with TRBD1. The V gene end was trimmed by 4 bases and the J gene end by 5 bases; junction bases not matched to a gene: 5. CDR1 and CDR2 (germline): MGHRA, YSYEKL. The CDR3 covers 14 residues. The CDR3 DNA reads TGCGCCAGCAGCCGCCGGGACAGTGATCAGCCCCAGCATTTT. Amino acid sequence: CASSRRDSDQPQHF.

For the CDR3, the DNA is TGTGCCAGCAGCTTTACCCCGGGAGCGGCGAACACCGGGGAGCTGTTTTTT. It specifies CASSFTPGAANTGELFF. The J gene is TRBJ2-2, the V gene TRBV12-1; the table's D call TRBD2 went unverified against the DNA. TRBV12-1 is reported as a pseudogene. The CDR3 extends over 17 amino acids.

This sequence joins TRBV5-1 and TRBJ2-7; the D gene is possibly TRBD1 (7 bases). The CDR3 is 14 amino acids. V lost 4 bases to trimming and J lost 4 bases, with 15 bases between them. The V gene's germline CDR1 is SGHRS and CDR2 YFSETQ. The CDR3 DNA reads as TGCGCCAGCAGCGCGGGACAGTCCGGGTACGAGCAGTACTTC. Translated, it gives CASSAGQSGYEQYF.

The chain is built from TRBV5-5 and TRBJ2-3; D is unresolved. From germline, CDR1 is SGHKS and CDR2 YYEKEE (reference sequence). V was clipped by 4 bases and J by 0 bases, with 21 bases between them. CDR3 length: 18 residues. CDR3 sequence reads: CASSPRLPLPASTDTQYF. The CDR3 coding sequence is TGTGCCAGCAGCCCGAGACTTCCCCTCCCTGCTAGCACAGATACGCAGTATTTT.

The chain links TRBV15 to TRBJ2-4; 11 bases agree with TRBD2. CDR1 is LNHNV and CDR2 is YYDKDF in the germline V gene (reference sequence). V trimming: 3 bases; J trimming: 7 bases; junction bases outside the gene matches: 14. CDR3 length equals 18 residues. DNA of the CDR3: TGTGCCACCAGCAGGGGATTTAGCGGGGGGGCTGTTTCGAACATTCAGTACTTC. It translates to CATSRGFSGGAVSNIQYF.

The chain couples TRBV9 to TRBJ1-1, with TRBD1 identical over 7 bases. This CDR3 has 16 residues. The V and J ends lost 4 bases and 5 bases, in that order; junction bases with no gene match: 14. The V gene's germline CDR1 is SGDLS and CDR2 YYNGEE. This CDR3 is CASSPTLRGQWTEAFF. The CDR3 DNA sequence: TGTGCCAGCAGCCCCACTTTAAGGGGGCAGTGGACTGAAGCTTTCTTT.

This clone has only a few counts. The chain recombines TRBV3-1 (or the pseudogene TRBV3-2) with TRBJ1-5, with D perhaps matching TRBD1 (6 bases). The germline V and J ends were trimmed by 4 bases and 5 bases, with 12 bases remaining between them. Looked up from germline, CDR1 is LGHDT and CDR2 is YNNKEL (reference sequence). This CDR3 is 14 amino acids long. The chain's CDR3 is CASSRGAGDQPQHF. In DNA, the CDR3 is TGTGCCAGCAGCCGGGGTGCAGGGGATCAGCCCCAGCATTTT.

V gene TRBV7-9 combines with J gene TRBJ2-5, with D perhaps TRBD2 (5 bases). The CDR3 is 16 residues long. Germline V gene sequence: CDR1 SEHNR, CDR2 FQNEAQ (reference sequence). Trimming took 5 bases from V and 0 from J, leaving 16 bases between them. CDR3 sequence reads: CASSPPRRTYQETQYF. The CDR3, as DNA: TGTGCCAGCAGCCCGCCTCGCCGGACTTACCAAGAGACCCAGTACTTC.

The rearrangement links TRBV2 to TRBJ1-5; D gene unclear. CDR1 is SNHLY, CDR2 FYNNEI, per germline. The CDR3 consists of 15 residues. Deletions cut 7 bases from V and 4 bases from J, with 17 bases between. The CDR3 nucleotides are TGTGCCAGCAACCGAGGGCTGGGTCCGAATCAGCCCCAGCATTTT. It is translated as CASNRGLGPNQPQHF.

This chain connects TRBV11-1 to TRBJ2-7; the D gene is possibly TRBD2 (6 bases). From germline, CDR1 is SGHAT and CDR2 FQDESV (reference sequence). The CDR3 is made up of 15 amino acids. Trimming left V 5 bases short and J 5 bases short, with 19 bases between. The CDR3 is CASSRWGTGVDEQYF. CDR3 DNA: TGTGCCAGCAGCCGATGGGGAACGGGGGTGGACGAGCAGTACTTC. Full variable domain (remainder filled in from reference TRBV11-1 and TRBJ2-7): EAEVAQSPRYKITEKSQAVAFWCDPISGHATLYWYRQILGQGPELLVQFQDESVVDDSQLPKDRFSAERLKGVDSTLKIQPAELGDSAMYLCASSRWGTGVDEQYFGPGTRLTVT.

By share, this clone ranks as medium-sized. This sequence joins TRBV28 and TRBJ2-7; TRBD2 aligns across 7 bases. Germline CDR1 reads MDHEN; CDR2 reads SYDVKM. With 3 bases clipped from V and 4 bases from J, the junction kept 3 bases outside the gene matches. The CDR3 has 13 residues. CDR3 DNA: TGTGCCAGCAGTTTTAGGGGACTATACGAGCAGTACTTC. It translates to CASSFRGLYEQYF.

The chain is built from TRBV7-2 and TRBJ2-2; maybe TRBD2 (7 bases). Looked up from germline, CDR1 is SGHTA and CDR2 is FQGNSA. The V end was cut by 7 bases, the J end by 6 bases, with 18 bases between. CDR3 size: 15 residues. The CDR3: CASNPTGGAAGELFF. The CDR3 nucleotides read TGTGCCAGCAACCCGACTGGGGGGGCGGCCGGGGAGCTGTTTTTT.